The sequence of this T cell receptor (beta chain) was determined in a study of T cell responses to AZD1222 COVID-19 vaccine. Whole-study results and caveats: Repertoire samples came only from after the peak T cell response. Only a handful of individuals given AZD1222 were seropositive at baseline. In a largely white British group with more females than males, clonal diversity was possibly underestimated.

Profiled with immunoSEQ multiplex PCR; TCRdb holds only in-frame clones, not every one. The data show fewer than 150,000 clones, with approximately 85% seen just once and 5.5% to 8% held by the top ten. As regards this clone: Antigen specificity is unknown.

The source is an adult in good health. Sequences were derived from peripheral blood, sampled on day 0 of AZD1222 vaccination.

The CDR3 reads CASSVTSGGAKNIQYF. DNA for the CDR3: TGTGCCAGTAGTGTAACTAGCGGGGGGGCCAAAAACATTCAGTACTTC. The chain joins TRBV19 to TRBJ2-4, with TRBD2 identical over 12 bases. The CDR3 has 16 amino acids. The germline CDR1 and CDR2 sequences are LNHDA and SQIVND (reference sequence). The J segment lost 1 base and the V segment lost 5 bases, leaving 3 bases of the junction unmatched.